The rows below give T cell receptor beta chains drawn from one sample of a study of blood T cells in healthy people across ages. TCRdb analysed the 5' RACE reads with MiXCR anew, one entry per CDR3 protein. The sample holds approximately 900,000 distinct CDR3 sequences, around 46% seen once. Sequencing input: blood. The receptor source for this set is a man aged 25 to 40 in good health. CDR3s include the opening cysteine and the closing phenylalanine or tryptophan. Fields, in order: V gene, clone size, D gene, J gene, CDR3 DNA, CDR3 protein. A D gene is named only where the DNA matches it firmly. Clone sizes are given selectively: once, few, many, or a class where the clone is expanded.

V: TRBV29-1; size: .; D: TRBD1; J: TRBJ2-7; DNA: TGCAGCGTTAGGGACAGGGGGGAGCAGTACTTC; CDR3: CSVRDRGEQYF
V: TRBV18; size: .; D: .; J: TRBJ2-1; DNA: TGTGCCAGCTCACCACGTCTTTGGGGGGGCATCCAGAATGAGCAGTTCTTC; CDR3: CASSPRLWGGIQNEQFF
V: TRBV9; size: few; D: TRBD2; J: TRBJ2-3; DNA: TGTGCCAGCAGCTTAGAAGTTAGCGGGGCCGCTCTCACAGATACGCAGTATTTT; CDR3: CASSLEVSGAALTDTQYF
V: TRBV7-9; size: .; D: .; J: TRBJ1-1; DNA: TGTGCCAGCAGCTTTGTCAGGGCGGACACTGAAGCTTTCTTT; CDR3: CASSFVRADTEAFF
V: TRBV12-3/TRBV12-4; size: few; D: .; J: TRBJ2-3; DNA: TGTGCCAGCAGCCCTATCGCGGATACGCAGTATTTT; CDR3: CASSPIADTQYF
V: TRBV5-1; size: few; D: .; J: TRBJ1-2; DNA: TGCGCCAGCAGCTTGCTGGACGGGTATGGCTACACCTTC; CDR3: CASSLLDGYGYTF
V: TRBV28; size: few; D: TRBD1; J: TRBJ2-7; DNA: TGTGCCAGCAGTTTACAATATGGACAGGGCTACTACGAGCAGTACTTC; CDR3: CASSLQYGQGYYEQYF
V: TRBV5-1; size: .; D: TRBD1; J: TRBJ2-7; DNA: TGCGCCAGCAGCGCGGAATACGGGACAGTCTACGAGCAGTACTTC; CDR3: CASSAEYGTVYEQYF
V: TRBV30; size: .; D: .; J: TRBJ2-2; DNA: TGTGCCTGGAGTCCGACACGTACCGGGGAGCTGTTTTTT; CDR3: CAWSPTRTGELFF
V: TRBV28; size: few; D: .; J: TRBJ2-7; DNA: TGTGCCAGCAGTGGGGGGTACTACGAGCAGTACTTC; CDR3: CASSGGYYEQYF
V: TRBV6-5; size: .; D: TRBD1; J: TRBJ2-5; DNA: TGTGCCAGTACCGGGACAGGGGTGGAGACCCAGTACTTC; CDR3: CASTGTGVETQYF
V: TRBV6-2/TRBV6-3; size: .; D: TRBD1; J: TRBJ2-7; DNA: TGTGCCAGCAGAAACCGGGACAGGATGTTATACGAGCAGTACTTC; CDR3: CASRNRDRMLYEQYF
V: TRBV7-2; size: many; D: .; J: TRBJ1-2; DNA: TGTGCCAGCAGCACCCCGGGAGGGACTAACTATGGCTACACCTTC; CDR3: CASSTPGGTNYGYTF
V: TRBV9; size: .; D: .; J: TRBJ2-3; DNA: TGTGCCAGCATCGAGGCCCTGGATACGCAGTATTTT; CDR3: CASIEALDTQYF
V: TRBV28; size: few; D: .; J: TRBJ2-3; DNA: TGTGCCAGCAGTTTCGCGACAGGCGTGGATACGCAGTATTTT; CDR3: CASSFATGVDTQYF
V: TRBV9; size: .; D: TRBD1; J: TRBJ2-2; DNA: TGTGCCAGCAGCGTAGGGGACAGGGGAGCCGGGGAGCTGTTTTTT; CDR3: CASSVGDRGAGELFF
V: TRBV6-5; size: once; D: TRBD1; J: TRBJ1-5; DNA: TGTGCCAGCAGTTCGCACAGGGGTGGCCAGCCCCAGCATTTT; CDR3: CASSSHRGGQPQHF
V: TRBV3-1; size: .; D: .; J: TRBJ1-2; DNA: TGTGCCAGCAGCCAAGGATTTGGTGATGGCTACACCTTC; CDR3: CASSQGFGDGYTF
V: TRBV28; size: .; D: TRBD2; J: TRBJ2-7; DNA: TGTGCCAGCAGTTTCGGACTAGGAGTCTACGAGCAGTACTTC; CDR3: CASSFGLGVYEQYF
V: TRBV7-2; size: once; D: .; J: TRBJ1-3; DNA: TGTGCCAGCAGCCGGGGACCCCCCCGAGGAAACACCATATATTTT; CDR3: CASSRGPPRGNTIYF
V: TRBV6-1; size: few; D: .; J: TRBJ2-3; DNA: TGTGCCAGCAGTGGGGGGGTAGCGGGCACAGATACGCAGTATTTT; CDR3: CASSGGVAGTDTQYF
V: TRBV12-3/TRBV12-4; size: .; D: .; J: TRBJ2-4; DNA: TGTGCCAGCAGCAGATCTTCGAGTTTCCAAAACATTCAGTACTTC; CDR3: CASSRSSSFQNIQYF
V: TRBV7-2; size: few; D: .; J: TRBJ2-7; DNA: TGTGCCAGCAGCCCCCTCCAACTTAACTACGAGCAGTACTTC; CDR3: CASSPLQLNYEQYF
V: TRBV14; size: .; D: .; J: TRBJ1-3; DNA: TGTGCCAGCGGCCGGGACCTGCGGGACAACACCATATATTTT; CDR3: CASGRDLRDNTIYF
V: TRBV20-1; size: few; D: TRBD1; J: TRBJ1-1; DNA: TGCAGTGCTAGAGCAGGACAGGGGATGACTGAAGCTTTCTTT; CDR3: CSARAGQGMTEAFF
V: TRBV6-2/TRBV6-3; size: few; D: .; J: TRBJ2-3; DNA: TGTGCCAGCAGTTACAGGCGGCCCTTATATACGCAGTATTTT; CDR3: CASSYRRPLYTQYF
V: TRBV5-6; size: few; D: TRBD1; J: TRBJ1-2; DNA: TGTGCCAGCAGCCCGACCTCGACAGGGGGTTTGAGCGGCTACACCTTC; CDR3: CASSPTSTGGLSGYTF
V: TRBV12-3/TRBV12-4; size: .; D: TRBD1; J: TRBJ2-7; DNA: TGTGCCAGCAGTTTAGTTGGGACAGCCTCCTACGAGCAGTACTTC; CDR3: CASSLVGTASYEQYF
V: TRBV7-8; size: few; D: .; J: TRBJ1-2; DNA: TGTGCCAGCAGCCCGAAAGGAGGGGTTAGGACAGAATTAGCTAACTATGGCTACACCTTC; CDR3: CASSPKGGVRTELANYGYTF
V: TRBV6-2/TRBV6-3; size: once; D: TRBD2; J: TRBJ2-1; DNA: TGTGCCAGCAGCCCCTTGGGGCGGGGGGACAACAATGAGCAGTTCTTC; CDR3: CASSPLGRGDNNEQFF
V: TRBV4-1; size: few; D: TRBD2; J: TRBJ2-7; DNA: TGCGCCAGCAGCCTCCTGACTAGCGGGGGGAGCTCCTACGAGCAGTACTTC; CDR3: CASSLLTSGGSSYEQYF
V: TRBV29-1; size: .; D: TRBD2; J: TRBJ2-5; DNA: TGCAGCGTCGAGATAGCGGGGGGAATGGAGACCCAGTACTTC; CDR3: CSVEIAGGMETQYF
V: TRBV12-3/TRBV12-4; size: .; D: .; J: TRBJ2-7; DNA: TGTGCCAGCAGTTCTCGGTCAAGGATAAGCGAGCAGTACTTC; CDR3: CASSSRSRISEQYF
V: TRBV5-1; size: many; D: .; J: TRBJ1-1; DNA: TGCGCCAGCAGCTTGGGAGATGGGGTACGGGGCACTGAAGCTTTCTTT; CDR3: CASSLGDGVRGTEAFF
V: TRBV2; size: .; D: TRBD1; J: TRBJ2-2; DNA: TGTGCCAGCAGTGAAATAGCGACAGGGCTGACCGGGGAGCTGTTTTTT; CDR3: CASSEIATGLTGELFF
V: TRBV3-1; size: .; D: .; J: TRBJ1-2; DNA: TGTGCCAGCAGCCCCATAAAGGGTGGGACACAAGTAGGCTACACCTTC; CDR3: CASSPIKGGTQVGYTF
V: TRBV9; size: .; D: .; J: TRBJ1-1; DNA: TGTGCCAGCAGCGTTTCGGGGGGTACTGAAGCTTTCTTT; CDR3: CASSVSGGTEAFF
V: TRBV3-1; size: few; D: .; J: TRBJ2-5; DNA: TGTGCCAGCAGCCCCGCTCCCGACAGGTTGTCAGAGACCCAGTACTTC; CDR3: CASSPAPDRLSETQYF
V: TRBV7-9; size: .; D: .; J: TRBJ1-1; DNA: TGTGCCAGCAGCTTAGCCCTGTCCACTGAAGCTTTCTTT; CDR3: CASSLALSTEAFF
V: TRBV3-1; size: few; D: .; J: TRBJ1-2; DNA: TGTGCCAGCAGCCCGGGGGATGCAGATGGCTACACCTTC; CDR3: CASSPGDADGYTF
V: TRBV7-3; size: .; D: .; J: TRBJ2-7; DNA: TGTGCCAGCAGCGTCCGGCCCCACGAGCAGTACTTC; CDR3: CASSVRPHEQYF
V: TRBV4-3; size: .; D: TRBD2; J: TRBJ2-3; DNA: TGCGCCAGCAGCCAAGATAGCGGGGGGCCTGACTCAGATACGCAGTATTTT; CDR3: CASSQDSGGPDSDTQYF
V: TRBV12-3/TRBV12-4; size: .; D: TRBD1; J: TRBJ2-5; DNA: TGTGCCAGCAGGACAGGGGATAGGGGTCCAGAGACCCAGTACTTC; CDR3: CASRTGDRGPETQYF
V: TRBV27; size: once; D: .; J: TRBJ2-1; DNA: TGTGCCAGCAGACTCGGGCCCGGCTCGGGGTATGAGCAGTTCTTC; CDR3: CASRLGPGSGYEQFF
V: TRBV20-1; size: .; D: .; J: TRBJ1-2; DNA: TGCAGTGTCTCTGGGCAGGGCTACACCTTC; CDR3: CSVSGQGYTF
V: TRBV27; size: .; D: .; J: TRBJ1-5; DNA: TGTGCCAACAGTTACCAGGGCGTAGAACAGCCCCAGCATTTT; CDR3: CANSYQGVEQPQHF
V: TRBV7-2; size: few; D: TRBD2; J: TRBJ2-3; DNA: TGTGCCAGCAGCTTAGTACTAGCGGGGGATCCTAGCACAGATACGCAGTATTTT; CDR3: CASSLVLAGDPSTDTQYF
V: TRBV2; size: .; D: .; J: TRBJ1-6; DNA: TGTGCCAGCACCGAGGGGGGATATTCACCCCTCCACTTT; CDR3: CASTEGGYSPLHF
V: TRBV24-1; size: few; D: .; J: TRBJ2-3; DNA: TGTGCCACCAGCTTATCGGGACTCCGAACGGATACGCAGTATTTT; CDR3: CATSLSGLRTDTQYF
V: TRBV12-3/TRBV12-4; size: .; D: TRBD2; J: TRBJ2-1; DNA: TGTGCCAGCAGTTTATCTAGCGGGGGGGGCCAGTTCTTC; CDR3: CASSLSSGGGQFF
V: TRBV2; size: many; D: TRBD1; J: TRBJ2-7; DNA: TGTGCCAGCACCCCGGACAGGGACTACGAGCAGTACTTC; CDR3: CASTPDRDYEQYF
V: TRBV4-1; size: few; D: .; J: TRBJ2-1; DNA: TGCGCCAGCAGCCAAGAAGGTTGGGGCGGCAATGAGCAGTTCTTC; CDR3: CASSQEGWGGNEQFF
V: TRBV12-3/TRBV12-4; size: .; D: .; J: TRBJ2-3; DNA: TGTGCCAGCAGATCCTCGGCAGATACGCAGTATTTT; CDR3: CASRSSADTQYF
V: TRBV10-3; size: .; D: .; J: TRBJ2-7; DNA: TGTGCCATCAGTGCCCGAAACGAGCAGTACTTC; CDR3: CAISARNEQYF
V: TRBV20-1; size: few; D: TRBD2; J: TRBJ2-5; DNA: TGCAGTGCCCCCGGGCTGGGGGGGGAGACCCAGTACTTC; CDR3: CSAPGLGGETQYF
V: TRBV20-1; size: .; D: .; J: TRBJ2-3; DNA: TGCAGTGCTAGATCGACCGACAGTTTCTCAGATACGCAGTATTTT; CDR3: CSARSTDSFSDTQYF
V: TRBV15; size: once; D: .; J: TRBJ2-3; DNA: TGTGCCACCAGCAGCGAAGACGGGGATACGCAGTATTTT; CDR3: CATSSEDGDTQYF
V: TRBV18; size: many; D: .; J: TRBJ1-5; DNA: TGTGCCAGCTCAAGAGAGGTAGTATCGCCCCAGCATTTT; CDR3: CASSREVVSPQHF
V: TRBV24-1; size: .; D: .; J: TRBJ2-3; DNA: TGTGCCACCAGTGAGCGGGGATCCACAGATACGCAGTATTTT; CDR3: CATSERGSTDTQYF